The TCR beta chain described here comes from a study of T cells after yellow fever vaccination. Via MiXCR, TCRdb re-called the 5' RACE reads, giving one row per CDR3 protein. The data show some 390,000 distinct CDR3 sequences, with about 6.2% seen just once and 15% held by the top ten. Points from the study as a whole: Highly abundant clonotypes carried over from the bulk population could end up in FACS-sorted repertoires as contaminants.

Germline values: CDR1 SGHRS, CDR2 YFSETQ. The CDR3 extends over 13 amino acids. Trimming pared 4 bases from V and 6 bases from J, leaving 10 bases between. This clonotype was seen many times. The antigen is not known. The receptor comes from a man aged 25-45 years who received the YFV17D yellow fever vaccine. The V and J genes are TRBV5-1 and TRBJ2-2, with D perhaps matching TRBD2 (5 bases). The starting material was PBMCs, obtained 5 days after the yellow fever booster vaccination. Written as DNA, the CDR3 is TGCGCCAGCAGCCGCATGGGAGCCGGGGAGCTGTTTTTT. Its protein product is CASSRMGAGELFF.